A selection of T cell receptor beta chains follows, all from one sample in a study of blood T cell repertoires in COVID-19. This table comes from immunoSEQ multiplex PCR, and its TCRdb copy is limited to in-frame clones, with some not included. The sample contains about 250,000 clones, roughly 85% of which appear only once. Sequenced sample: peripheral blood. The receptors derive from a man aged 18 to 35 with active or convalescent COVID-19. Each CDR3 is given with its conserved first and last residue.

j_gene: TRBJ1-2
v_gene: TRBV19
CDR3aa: CASSLLGQEQAGYTF

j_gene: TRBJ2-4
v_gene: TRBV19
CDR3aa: CASTTRTGENIQYF

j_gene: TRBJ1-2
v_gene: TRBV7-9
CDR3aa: CASSLDITNYGYTF

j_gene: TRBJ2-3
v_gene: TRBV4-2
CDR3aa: CASSPGTSGGGGGTDTQYF

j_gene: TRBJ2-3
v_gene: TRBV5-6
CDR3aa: CASSSLTGLAARGTDTQYF

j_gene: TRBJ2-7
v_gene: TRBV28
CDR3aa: CASSSPGQGTYEQYF

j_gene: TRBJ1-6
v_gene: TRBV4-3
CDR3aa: CASSPLQGQGASPLHF

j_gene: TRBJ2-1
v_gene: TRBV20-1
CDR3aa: CSASGIAGRTYNEQFF

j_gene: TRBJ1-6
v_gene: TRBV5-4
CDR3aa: CASSLQGGSPLHF

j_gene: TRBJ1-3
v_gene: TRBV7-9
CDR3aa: CASSPLSGGNGNTIYF

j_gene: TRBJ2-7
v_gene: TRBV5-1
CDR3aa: CASSFGADYEQYF

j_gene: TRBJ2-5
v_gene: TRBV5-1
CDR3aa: CASSFETSGMTQYF

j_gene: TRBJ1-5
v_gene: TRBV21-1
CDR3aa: CASNSWRGDRDAQPQHF

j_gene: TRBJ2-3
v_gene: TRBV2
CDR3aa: CASEKTSGSSDTQYF

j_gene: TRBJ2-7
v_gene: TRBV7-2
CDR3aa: CASSFKSPSYEQYF

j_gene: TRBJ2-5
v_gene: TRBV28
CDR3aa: CASRGLAGPQETQYF

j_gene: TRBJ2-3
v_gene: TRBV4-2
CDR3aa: CASSQDWQAETSTDTQYF

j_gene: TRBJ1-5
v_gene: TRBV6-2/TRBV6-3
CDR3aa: CASSYGASNQPQHF

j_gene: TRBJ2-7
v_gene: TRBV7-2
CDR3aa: CASSSPEGRVTYEQYF

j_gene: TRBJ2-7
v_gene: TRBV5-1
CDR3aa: CASSRSTGGISYEQYF

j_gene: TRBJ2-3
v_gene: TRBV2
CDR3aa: CASSEAGTSTDTQYF

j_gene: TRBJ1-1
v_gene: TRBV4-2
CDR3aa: CASSQDLSLTEAFF

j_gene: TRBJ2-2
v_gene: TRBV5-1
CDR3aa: CAARTGVAGELFF

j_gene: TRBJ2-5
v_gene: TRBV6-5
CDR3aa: CASSYSGTTLQETQYF

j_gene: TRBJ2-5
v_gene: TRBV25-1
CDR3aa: CASTQLRGETQYF

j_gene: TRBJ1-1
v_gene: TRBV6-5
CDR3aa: CASSSTGRGTEAFF

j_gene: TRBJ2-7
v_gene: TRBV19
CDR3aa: CASSVGTGRNYEQYF

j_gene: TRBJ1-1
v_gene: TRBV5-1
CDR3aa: CASSLKQQGPMNTEAFF